This T cell receptor (beta chain) was documented in a study of radiation and T cells in renal cell carcinoma. Study-level findings and limits: Without pretreatment biopsies, baseline tumor clonotype presence was undetermined. Top tumor clonotypes rose in blood 2 weeks post-radiation, then contracted.

Time point denoted: baseline pretreatment blood. Treatment here: 15 Gy SBRT to primary tumor, nephrectomy 4 weeks later. Radiation-treated patients gave blood at baseline, week 2 and week 4. The tumor was a clear cell renal cell carcinoma. As for this clone: Its antigen is still unknown.

The CDR3 covers 16 residues. J was trimmed by 12 bases and V by 5 bases; bases with no gene match: 13. The germline V gene has CDR1 LNHDA and CDR2 SQIVND (reference sequence). This table comes from immunoSEQ multiplex PCR, and its TCRdb copy is limited to in-frame clones, with some not included. This repertoire shows about 49,000 clones, roughly 84% found once; its top ten account for roughly 30%. The chain links TRBV19 to TRBJ2-1; TRBD2 agrees at 13 bases. This receptor was taken from a woman in her sixties or seventies with renal cell carcinoma. Source: blood, taken from a patient whose treatment included radiotherapy and nephrectomy. Here the CDR3 DNA reads TGTGCCAGTAGTCCTACTAGCGGGAGGGTTTTACGATGGCAGTTCTTC. Amino acid sequence: CASSPTSGRVLRWQFF. Filled out from reference TRBV19 and TRBJ2-1, the complete variable domain reads DGGITQSPKYLFRKEGQNVTLSCEQNLNHDAMYWYRQDPGQGLRLIYYSQIVNDFQKGDIAEGYSVSREKKESFPLTVTSAQKNPTAFYLCASSPTSGRVLRWQFFGPGTRLTVL.